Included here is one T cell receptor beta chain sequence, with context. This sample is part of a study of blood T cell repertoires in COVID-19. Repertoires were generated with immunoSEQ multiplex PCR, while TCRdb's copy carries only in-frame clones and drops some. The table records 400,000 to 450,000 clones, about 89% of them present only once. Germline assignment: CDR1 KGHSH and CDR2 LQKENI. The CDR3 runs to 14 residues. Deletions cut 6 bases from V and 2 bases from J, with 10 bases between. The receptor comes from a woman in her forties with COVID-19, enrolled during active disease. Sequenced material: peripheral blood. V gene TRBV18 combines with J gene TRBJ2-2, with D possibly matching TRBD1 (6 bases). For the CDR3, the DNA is TGTGCCAGCTCCCAACAGGGAAACACCGGGGAGCTGTTTTTT. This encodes CASSQQGNTGELFF.